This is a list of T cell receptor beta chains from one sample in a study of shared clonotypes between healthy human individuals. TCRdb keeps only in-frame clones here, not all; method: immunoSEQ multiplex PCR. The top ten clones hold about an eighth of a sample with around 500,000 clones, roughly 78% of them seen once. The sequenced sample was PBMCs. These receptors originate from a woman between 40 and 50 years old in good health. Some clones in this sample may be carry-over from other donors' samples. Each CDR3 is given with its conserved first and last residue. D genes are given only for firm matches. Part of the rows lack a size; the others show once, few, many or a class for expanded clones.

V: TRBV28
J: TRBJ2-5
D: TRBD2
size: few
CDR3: CASSKREGRETQYF
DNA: TGTGCCAGCAGTAAGCGGGAGGGCCGAGAGACCCAGTACTTC

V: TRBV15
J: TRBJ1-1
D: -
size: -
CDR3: CATSRDYLNTEAFF
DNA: TGTGCCACCAGCAGAGATTACCTGAACACTGAAGCTTTCTTT

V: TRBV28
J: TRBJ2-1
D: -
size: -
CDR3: CASSFGTSDLYNEQFF
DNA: TGTGCCAGCAGTTTTGGGACGTCCGACCTATACAATGAGCAGTTCTTC

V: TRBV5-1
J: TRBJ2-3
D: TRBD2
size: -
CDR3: CASSSLAGVVTDTQYF
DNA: TGCGCCAGCAGCTCGCTAGCGGGAGTTGTGACAGATACGCAGTATTTT

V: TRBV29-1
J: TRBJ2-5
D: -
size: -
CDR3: CSVGRFDNQETQYF
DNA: TGCAGCGTGGGGAGGTTTGACAACCAAGAGACCCAGTACTTC

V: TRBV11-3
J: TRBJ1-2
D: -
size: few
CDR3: CASSLVGLLNYGYTF
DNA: TGTGCCAGCAGCTTAGTTGGACTACTTAACTATGGCTACACCTTC

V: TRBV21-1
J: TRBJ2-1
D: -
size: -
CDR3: CASSPLVGGRSDEQFF
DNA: TGTGCCAGCAGCCCCCTCGTTGGGGGGCGATCGGATGAGCAGTTCTTC

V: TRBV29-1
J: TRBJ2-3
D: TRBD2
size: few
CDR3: CSVELAGTDTQYF
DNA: TGCAGCGTTGAACTAGCGGGTACAGATACGCAGTATTTT

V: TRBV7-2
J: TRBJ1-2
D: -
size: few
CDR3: CASSPDKSYGYTF
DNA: TGTGCCAGCAGCCCCGATAAGAGCTATGGCTACACCTTC

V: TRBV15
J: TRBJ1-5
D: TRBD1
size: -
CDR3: CATSRGDRGDNQPQHF
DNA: TGTGCCACCAGCAGAGGGGACAGGGGAGACAATCAGCCCCAGCATTTT

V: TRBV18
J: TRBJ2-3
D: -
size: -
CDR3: CASSPWDRTDTQYF
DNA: TGTGCCAGCTCACCATGGGACCGCACAGATACGCAGTATTTT

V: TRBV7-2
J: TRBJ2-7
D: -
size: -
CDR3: CASSLGGGSSSYEQYF
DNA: TGTGCCAGCAGCTTAGGTGGCGGGTCGAGCTCCTACGAGCAGTACTTC

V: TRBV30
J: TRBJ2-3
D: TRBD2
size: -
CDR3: CAWKGLAGRGTDTQYF
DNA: TGTGCCTGGAAAGGGTTAGCGGGAAGGGGCACAGATACGCAGTATTTT

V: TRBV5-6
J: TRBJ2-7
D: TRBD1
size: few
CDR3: CASSRPGGSYEQYF
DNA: TGTGCCAGCAGCCGGCCAGGGGGCTCCTACGAGCAGTACTTC

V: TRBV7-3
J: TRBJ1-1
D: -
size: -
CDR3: CASSLSGRENTEAFF
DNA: TGTGCCAGCAGCTTAAGTGGCAGAGAGAACACTGAAGCTTTCTTT

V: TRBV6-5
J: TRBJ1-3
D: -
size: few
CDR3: CASSPQQGPGNTIYF
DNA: TGTGCCAGCAGTCCCCAACAGGGTCCTGGAAACACCATATATTTT

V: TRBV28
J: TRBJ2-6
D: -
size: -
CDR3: CASSLGTVSGANVLTF
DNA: TGTGCCAGCAGTTTGGGTACAGTCTCTGGGGCCAACGTCCTGACTTTC

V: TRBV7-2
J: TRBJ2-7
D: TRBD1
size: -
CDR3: CASTQDRGPEQYF
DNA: TGTGCCAGCACCCAGGACAGGGGGCCCGAGCAGTACTTC

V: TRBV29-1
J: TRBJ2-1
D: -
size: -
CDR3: CSVLLSSYNEQFF
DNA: TGCAGCGTTCTTCTGAGCTCCTACAATGAGCAGTTCTTC

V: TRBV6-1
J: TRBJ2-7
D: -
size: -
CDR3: CASTFRTSYEQYF
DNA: TGTGCCAGCACTTTTCGAACTTCCTACGAGCAGTACTTC

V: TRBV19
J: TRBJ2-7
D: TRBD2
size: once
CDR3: CASSTSGVEQYF
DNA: TGTGCCAGTAGTACTAGCGGAGTCGAGCAGTACTTC

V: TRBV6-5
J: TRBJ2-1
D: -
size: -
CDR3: CASSGRGGRRNEQFF
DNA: TGTGCCAGCAGTGGCAGGGGGGGGAGGCGGAATGAGCAGTTCTTC

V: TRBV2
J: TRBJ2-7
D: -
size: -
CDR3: CASSEFGGTWKGF
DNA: TGTGCCAGCAGTGAATTTGGTGGGACATGGAAGGGTTTC

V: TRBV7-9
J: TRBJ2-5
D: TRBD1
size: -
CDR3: CASSRAGGARETQYF
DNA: TGTGCCAGCAGCCGAGCAGGGGGCGCTCGGGAGACCCAGTACTTC

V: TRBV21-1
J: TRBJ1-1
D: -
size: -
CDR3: CARGRPGQGARNTEAFF
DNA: TGTGCCAGGGGGCGCCCGGGACAGGGGGCCCGGAACACTGAAGCTTTCTTT

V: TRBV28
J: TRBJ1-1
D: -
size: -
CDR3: CASRKQGRGTEAFF
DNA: TGTGCCAGCAGAAAGCAGGGGCGCGGCACTGAAGCTTTCTTT

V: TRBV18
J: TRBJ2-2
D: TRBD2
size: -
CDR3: CASSGGTKNTGELFF
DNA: TGTGCCAGCTCCGGAGGGACTAAAAACACCGGGGAGCTGTTTTTT

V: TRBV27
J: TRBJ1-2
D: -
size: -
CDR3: CASRPFGLDSYSMGSTF
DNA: TGTGCCAGCAGGCCATTCGGATTGGACAGCTACTCTATGGGGTCCACCTTC

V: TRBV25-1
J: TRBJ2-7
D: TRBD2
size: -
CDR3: CASSDRAGVYEQYF
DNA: TGTGCCAGCAGTGATCGAGCGGGAGTCTACGAGCAGTACTTC

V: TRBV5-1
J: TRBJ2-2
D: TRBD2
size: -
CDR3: CASSLTGTTPGELFF
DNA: TGCGCCAGCAGCCTGACCGGGACTACTCCCGGGGAGCTGTTTTTT

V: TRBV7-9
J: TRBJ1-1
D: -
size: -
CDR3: CASSFQGGGTEAFF
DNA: TGTGCCAGCAGCTTCCAGGGTGGAGGGACTGAAGCTTTCTTT

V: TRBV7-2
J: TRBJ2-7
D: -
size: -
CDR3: CASSLIQGSYEQYF
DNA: TGTGCCAGCAGCTTAATCCAGGGGTCCTACGAGCAGTACTTC

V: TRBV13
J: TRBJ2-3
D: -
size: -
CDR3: CASSPSRRAKPEDTQYF
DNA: TGTGCCAGCAGCCCCTCCCGCCGGGCAAAACCCGAGGATACGCAGTATTTT

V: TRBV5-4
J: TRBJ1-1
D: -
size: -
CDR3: CASSVNRDGNTEAFF
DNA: TGTGCCAGCAGCGTTAACCGGGACGGAAACACTGAAGCTTTCTTT

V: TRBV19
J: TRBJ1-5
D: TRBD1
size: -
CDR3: CASSATGGSQPQHF
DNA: TGTGCCAGTAGTGCTACAGGGGGGAGTCAGCCCCAGCATTTT

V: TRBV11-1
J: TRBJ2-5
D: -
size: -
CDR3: CASSFFQVGETQYF
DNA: TGTGCCAGCAGCTTTTTCCAGGTCGGGGAGACCCAGTACTTC

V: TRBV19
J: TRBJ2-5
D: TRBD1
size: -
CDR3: CASSIGTAIQETQYF
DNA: TGTGCCAGTAGTATTGGGACAGCCATCCAAGAGACCCAGTACTTC

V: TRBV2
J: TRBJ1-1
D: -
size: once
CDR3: CASSDQVNTEAFF
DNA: TGTGCCAGCAGTGATCAGGTGAACACTGAAGCTTTCTTT

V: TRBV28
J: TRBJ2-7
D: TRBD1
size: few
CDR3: CASSGDSFSYEQYF
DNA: TGTGCCAGCAGTGGGGACAGCTTCTCCTACGAGCAGTACTTC

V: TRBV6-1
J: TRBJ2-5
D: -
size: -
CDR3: CASSDGRVGTQYF
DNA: TGTGCCAGCAGTGACGGCAGGGTCGGGACCCAGTACTTC

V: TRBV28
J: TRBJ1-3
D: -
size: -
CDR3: CASSMGLNTIYF
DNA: TGTGCCAGCAGTATGGGACTAAACACCATATATTTT

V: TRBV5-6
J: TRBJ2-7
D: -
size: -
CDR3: CASSTFRVYEQYF
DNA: TGTGCCAGCAGCACGTTCCGGGTATACGAGCAGTACTTC

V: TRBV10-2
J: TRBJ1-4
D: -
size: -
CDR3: CASRGWAEDEKLFF
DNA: TGCGCCAGCAGAGGTTGGGCGGAAGATGAAAAACTGTTTTTT

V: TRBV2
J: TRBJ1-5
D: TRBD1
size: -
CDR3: CASRSDRDNQPQHF
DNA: TGTGCCAGCAGGTCCGACAGGGACAATCAGCCCCAGCATTTT

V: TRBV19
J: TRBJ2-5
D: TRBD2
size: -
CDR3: CASSTGLAGVETQYF
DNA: TGTGCCAGTAGTACGGGACTAGCGGGAGTGGAGACCCAGTACTTC

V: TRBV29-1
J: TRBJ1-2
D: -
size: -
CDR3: CSYGDDGYGYTF
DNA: TGCAGCTACGGGGATGATGGCTATGGCTACACCTTC

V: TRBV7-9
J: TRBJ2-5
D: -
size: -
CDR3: CASSTPVQETQYF
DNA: TGTGCCAGCAGCACCCCAGTCCAAGAGACCCAGTACTTC

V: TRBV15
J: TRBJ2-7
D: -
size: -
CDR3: CATSPGPSSLGEQYF
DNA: TGTGCCACCAGCCCCGGCCCGTCCAGTCTCGGCGAGCAGTACTTC

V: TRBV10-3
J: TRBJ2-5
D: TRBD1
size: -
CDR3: CAIRSRSTGGPETQYF
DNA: TGTGCCATCAGGTCCCGGTCGACAGGGGGGCCGGAGACCCAGTACTTC

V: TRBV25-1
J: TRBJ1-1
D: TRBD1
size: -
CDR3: CASTRQGEYTEAFF
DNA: TGTGCCAGCACTCGACAGGGGGAGTACACTGAAGCTTTCTTT

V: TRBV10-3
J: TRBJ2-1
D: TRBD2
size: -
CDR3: CATKPGLAGEVEQFF
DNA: TGTGCCACCAAACCGGGACTAGCGGGAGAGGTTGAGCAGTTCTTC

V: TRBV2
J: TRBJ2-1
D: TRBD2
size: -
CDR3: CASSGRALDNEQFF
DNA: TGTGCCAGCAGCGGGAGGGCCCTGGACAATGAGCAGTTCTTC

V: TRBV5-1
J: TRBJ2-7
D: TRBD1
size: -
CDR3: CASSVTGGSYEQYF
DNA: TGCGCCAGCAGCGTCACAGGGGGTTCCTACGAGCAGTACTTC

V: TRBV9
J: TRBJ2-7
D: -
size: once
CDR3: CASSVGGTRYEQYF
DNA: TGTGCCAGCAGCGTAGGGGGGACAAGGTACGAGCAGTACTTC

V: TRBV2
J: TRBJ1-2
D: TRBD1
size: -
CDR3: CASSEGRTGRSYGYTF
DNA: TGTGCCAGCAGTGAAGGAAGGACAGGGCGGTCTTATGGCTACACCTTC

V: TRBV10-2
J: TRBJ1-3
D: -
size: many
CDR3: CASSPAAPRNSGNTIYF
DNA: TGCGCCAGCAGCCCCGCCGCCCCGAGAAACTCTGGAAACACCATATATTTT

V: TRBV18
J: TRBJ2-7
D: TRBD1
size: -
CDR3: CASSPEGQGASEQYF
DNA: TGTGCCAGCTCACCAGAGGGACAGGGGGCCTCCGAGCAGTACTTC

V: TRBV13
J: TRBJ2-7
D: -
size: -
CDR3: CASSIGTSSYEQYF
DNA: TGTGCCAGCAGCATTGGTACTAGCTCCTACGAGCAGTACTTC

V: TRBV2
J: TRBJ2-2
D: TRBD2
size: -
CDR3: CASTRTSGTGELFF
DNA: TGTGCCAGCACCAGGACTAGCGGGACCGGGGAGCTGTTTTTT